Listed below are T cell receptor beta chains from one sample, sequenced in a study of blood T cells in healthy people across ages. TCRdb reanalysed the 5' RACE reads using MiXCR and keeps one entry per CDR3 protein. The sample records 800,000 to 1,300,000 distinct CDR3 sequences, under 30% being singletons. These data also featured in a second study, about T cells of mothers and their children.

Material for sequencing was blood. Every receptor here comes from a girl aged 2-9 years in good health. Both conserved end residues are part of each CDR3. The order of the fields is V gene, D gene, J gene, clone size, CDR3 DNA, CDR3 protein. A D gene is named only where the DNA matches it firmly. Rows give clone size only sometimes, using once, few, many, or a class for an expanded clone.

>TRBV4-1|TRBD1|TRBJ2-3|-
TGCGCCAGCAGTAGAGAGACAGGGGTCGACACAGATACGCAGTATTTT
CASSRETGVDTDTQYF
>TRBV19|-|TRBJ1-1|-
TGTGCCAGTACGGTTATTACGGGCACTGAAGCTTTCTTT
CASTVITGTEAFF
>TRBV6-2/TRBV6-3|-|TRBJ2-1|few
TGTGCCAGCAGTTTGGGGGGGCCACACCTAGGGAATGAGCAGTTCTTC
CASSLGGPHLGNEQFF
>TRBV6-6|-|TRBJ2-4|many
TGTGCCAGCAGTTACGGTGAAAACATTCAGTACTTC
CASSYGENIQYF
>TRBV20-1|TRBD1|TRBJ2-5|few
TGCAGTGCGGAACAGGGGTCGGAGACCCAGTACTTC
CSAEQGSETQYF
>TRBV6-1|-|TRBJ1-1|few
TGTGCCAGCAATGAACGTGGGACCGCCAAGGCGGCTTTCTTT
CASNERGTAKAAFF
>TRBV4-2|-|TRBJ2-2|-
TGTGCCAGCAGCCAAGAAAATGTGAACACCGGGGAGCTGTTTTTT
CASSQENVNTGELFF
>TRBV28|-|TRBJ2-4|few
TGTGCCAGCGGTAGGGTTAGGGGAAACATTCAGTACTTC
CASGRVRGNIQYF
>TRBV12-3/TRBV12-4|-|TRBJ2-7|few
TGTGCCAGCAGCCCTCCAGGGGGGACAGTGGGCGAGCAGTACTTC
CASSPPGGTVGEQYF
>TRBV24-1|TRBD1|TRBJ1-5|many
TGTGCCACCAGTGATTTGGGACAGGGCAATCAGCCCCAGCATTTT
CATSDLGQGNQPQHF
>TRBV6-5|TRBD1|TRBJ1-1|-
TGTGCCAGCAGTTATTCGACCCTACAGGGGGCGGTTTTCATGAACACTGAAGCTTTCTTT
CASSYSTLQGAVFMNTEAFF
>TRBV10-3|-|TRBJ2-1|-
TGTGCCATCAGCCCTACTTCAGGATCAAAAACAGGGTCCTACAATGAGCAGTTCTTC
CAISPTSGSKTGSYNEQFF
>TRBV6-6|-|TRBJ2-1|-
TGTGCCAGCAGTGGAGGGGGCGCGTCCTACAAGGAGCAGTTCTTC
CASSGGGASYKEQFF
>TRBV9|-|TRBJ1-6|-
TGTGCCAGCAGCGTAGACGTGGGGAATTCACCCCTCCACTTT
CASSVDVGNSPLHF
>TRBV12-3/TRBV12-4|-|TRBJ1-1|-
TGTGCCAGCAGCCTACTTACGGTACGGCCTGAAGCTTTCTTT
CASSLLTVRPEAFF
>TRBV20-1|-|TRBJ2-1|few
TGCAGTGCTAGAGGAGGGTCCGGGAAGTTCTTC
CSARGGSGKFF
>TRBV7-2|-|TRBJ2-3|few
TGTGCCAGCAGCTCCGGGGATACTAATACGCAGTATTTT
CASSSGDTNTQYF
>TRBV20-1|-|TRBJ2-7|-
TGCAGTGCCACCGGGACTCCGTTCGAGCAGTACTTC
CSATGTPFEQYF
>TRBV10-3|-|TRBJ1-2|-
TGTACCATCAACTCCTTAGGGTTTGACTATGGCTACACCTTC
CTINSLGFDYGYTF
>TRBV4-1|-|TRBJ2-3|-
TGCGCCAGCAGCCAAAACTCCCTTGGGGCAGATACGCAGTATTTT
CASSQNSLGADTQYF
>TRBV6-1|TRBD2|TRBJ2-1|-
TGTGCCAGCATCCGACTAGCGGGAGGTAATGAGCAGTTCTTC
CASIRLAGGNEQFF
>TRBV7-7|-|TRBJ2-7|few
TGTGCTAGCAGCGAGTCACACGGGACCTACGAGCAGTACTTC
CASSESHGTYEQYF
>TRBV12-3/TRBV12-4|-|TRBJ1-2|few
TGTGCCAGCAGTTTCTGGACAAACATGCCTTCCGATGGCTACACCTTC
CASSFWTNMPSDGYTF
>TRBV4-3|-|TRBJ2-7|-
TGCGCCAGCAGCCAAGACACACCCTCCGTAGAGCAGTACTTC
CASSQDTPSVEQYF
>TRBV12-3/TRBV12-4|TRBD2|TRBJ2-1|many
TGTGCCAGCAGTTTAGCGCCTAGCGGGTACAATGAGCAGTTCTTC
CASSLAPSGYNEQFF
>TRBV6-2/TRBV6-3|-|TRBJ1-5|-
TGTGCCAGCAGTCCCGGGACGATGTTTCAGCCCCAGCATTTT
CASSPGTMFQPQHF